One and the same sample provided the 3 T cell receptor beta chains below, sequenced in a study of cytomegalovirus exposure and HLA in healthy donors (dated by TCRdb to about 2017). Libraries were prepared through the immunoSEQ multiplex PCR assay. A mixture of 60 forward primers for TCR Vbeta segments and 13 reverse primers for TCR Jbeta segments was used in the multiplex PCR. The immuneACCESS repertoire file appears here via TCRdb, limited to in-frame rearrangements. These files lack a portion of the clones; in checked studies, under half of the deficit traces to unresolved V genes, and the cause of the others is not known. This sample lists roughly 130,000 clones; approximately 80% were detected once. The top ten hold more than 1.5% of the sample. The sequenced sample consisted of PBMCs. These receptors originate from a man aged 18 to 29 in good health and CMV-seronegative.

Here the CDR3 reads CASSARQEHYEQYF. CDR3 nucleotides: TGTGCCAGTAGTGCCCGACAGGAACATTACGAGCAGTACTTC. The V gene is TRBV19, the J gene TRBJ2-7, with TRBD1 as a possible D gene (6 bases). The germline CDR1 and CDR2 sequences are LNHDA and SQIVND (reference sequence). CDR3 length: 14 amino acids. The V gene lost 5 bases and the J gene lost 4 bases, with 15 bases spanning the gap.

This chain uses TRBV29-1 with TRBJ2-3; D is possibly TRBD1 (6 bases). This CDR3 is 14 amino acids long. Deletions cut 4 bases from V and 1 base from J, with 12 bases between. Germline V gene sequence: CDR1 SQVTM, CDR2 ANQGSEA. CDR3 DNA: TGCAGCGTTGCGGGACATACGCGCACAGATACGCAGTATTTT. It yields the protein CSVAGHTRTDTQYF.

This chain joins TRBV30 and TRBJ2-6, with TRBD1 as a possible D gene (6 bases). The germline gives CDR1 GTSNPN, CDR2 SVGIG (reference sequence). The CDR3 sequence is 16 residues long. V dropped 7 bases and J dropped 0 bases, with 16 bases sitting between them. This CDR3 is CAFGDRTYSGANVLTF. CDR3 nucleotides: TGTGCCTTCGGTGACAGGACTTACTCTGGGGCCAACGTCCTGACTTTC.